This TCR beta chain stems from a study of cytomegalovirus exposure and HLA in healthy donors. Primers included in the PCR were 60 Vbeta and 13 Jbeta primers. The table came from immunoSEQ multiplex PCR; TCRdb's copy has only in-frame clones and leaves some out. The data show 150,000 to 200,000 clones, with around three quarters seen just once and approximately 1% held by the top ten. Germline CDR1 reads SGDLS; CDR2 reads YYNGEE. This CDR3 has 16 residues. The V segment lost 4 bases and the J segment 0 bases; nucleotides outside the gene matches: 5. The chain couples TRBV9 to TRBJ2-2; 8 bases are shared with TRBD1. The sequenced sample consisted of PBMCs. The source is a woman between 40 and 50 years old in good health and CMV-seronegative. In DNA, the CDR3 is TGTGCCAGCAGCATTGGACAGGGCGCGAACACCGGGGAGCTGTTTTTT. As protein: CASSIGQGANTGELFF. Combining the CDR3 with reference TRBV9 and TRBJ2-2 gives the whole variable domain DSGVTQTPKHLITATGQRVTLRCSPRSGDLSVYWYQQSLDQGLQFLIQYYNGEERAKGNILERFSAQQFPDLHSELNLSSLELGDSALYFCASSIGQGANTGELFFGEGSRLTVL.